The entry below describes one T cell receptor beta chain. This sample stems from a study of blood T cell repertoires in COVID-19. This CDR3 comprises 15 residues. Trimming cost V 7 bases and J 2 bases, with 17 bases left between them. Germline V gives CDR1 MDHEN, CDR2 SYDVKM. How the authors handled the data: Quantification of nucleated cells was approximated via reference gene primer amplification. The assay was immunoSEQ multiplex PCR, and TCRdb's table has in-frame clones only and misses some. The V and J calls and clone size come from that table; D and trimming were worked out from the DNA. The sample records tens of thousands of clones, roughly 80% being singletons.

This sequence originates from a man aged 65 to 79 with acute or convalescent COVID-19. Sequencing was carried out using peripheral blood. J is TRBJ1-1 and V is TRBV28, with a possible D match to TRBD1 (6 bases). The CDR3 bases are TGTGCCAGCACCAACCAGGTAGGGGGTAACACTGAAGCTTTCTTT. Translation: CASTNQVGGNTEAFF.